The next 10 T cell receptor beta chains were all read from a single sample in a study of radiotherapy plus CTLA-4 blockade in lung cancer. Assay used: immunoSEQ multiplex PCR; TCRdb lists only in-frame clones, some missing. The data show more than 55,000 clones, about three quarters seen once. This material consisted of peripheral blood, taken from a patient treated with radiotherapy plus ipilimumab. Every receptor here comes from a human donor with non-small cell lung cancer who had a partial response to radiotherapy plus ipilimumab.

The chain links TRBV13 to TRBJ2-7; possibly TRBD2 for D (7 bases). With 0 bases removed from V and 5 bases from J, the gap between germline ends came to 11 bases. Per the germline V gene, CDR1 is PRHDT and CDR2 is FYEKMQ (reference sequence). The CDR3 has 14 amino acids. CDR3 nucleotides: TGTGCCAGCAGCTTAGGAGGGGGGGGAGACGAGCAGTACTTC. Amino acids: CASSLGGGGDEQYF.

This clone was seen once. The rearrangement uses TRBV29-1 and TRBJ1-2, with TRBD1 matching 8 bases. CDR1 SQVTM and CDR2 ANQGSEA come from the germline V gene. The CDR3 totals 12 residues. The ends lost 7 bases at V and 3 bases at J; junction bases unmatched: 4. CDR3 sequence: CSAQTGDYGYTF. In DNA, the CDR3 is TGCAGCGCCCAGACAGGGGACTATGGCTACACCTTC.

The chain combines TRBV7-3 with TRBJ2-5; 14 bases map to TRBD2. Germline lookup yields CDR1 SGHTA and CDR2 FQGTGA. After removal of 4 bases from V and 1 base from J, the junction contained 2 bases not matched to a gene. This CDR3 spans 16 amino acids. The CDR3 loop is CASSWGLAGAQETQYF. The CDR3 DNA is TGTGCCAGCAGCTGGGGACTAGCGGGGGCCCAAGAGACCCAGTACTTC. Looking up the rest from reference TRBV7-3 and TRBJ2-5 gives the full variable domain: GAGVSQTPSNKVTEKGKYVELRCDPISGHTALYWYRQSLGQGPEFLIYFQGTGAADDSGLPNDRFFAVRPEGSVSTLKIQRTERGDSAVYLCASSWGLAGAQETQYFGPGTRLLVL.

The chain carries TRBV19 and TRBJ1-5; 8 positions match TRBD1. This CDR3 region has 15 residues. V gave up 5 bases and J gave up 2 bases; unmatched junction bases: 5. Germline loops: CDR1 LNHDA, CDR2 SQIVND (reference sequence). The CDR3 DNA is TGTGCCAGTAGTCCCGGGACAGGCCGCAATCAGCCCCAGCATTTT. Its translation is CASSPGTGRNQPQHF.

The V gene is TRBV11-1, the J gene TRBJ2-1, with TRBD2 matching over 9 bases. V shed 5 bases, J shed 9 bases, and the junction held 11 bases outside the gene matches. The germline CDR1 and CDR2 sequences are SGHAT and FQDESV (reference sequence). This CDR3 spans 15 amino acids. The CDR3 nucleotides read TGTGCCAGCAGCCTCCGCGGAGCGGGGGGCACTGAGCAGTTCTTC. Protein: CASSLRGAGGTEQFF.

Concerning this clone itself: The sample carries other DNA sequences with the same CDR3. The V call is TRBV9, the J call TRBJ1-6; D is unresolved. V lost 0 bases and J lost 6, with 10 bases in between. Germline V gives CDR1 SGDLS, CDR2 YYNGEE. The length of the CDR3 is 15 residues. The CDR3 bases are TGTGCCAGCAGCGTAGGCCAGGCTCTTAATTCACCCCTCCACTTT. It is translated as CASSVGQALNSPLHF.

This clone was detected only once. J is TRBJ2-7 and V is TRBV6-1; D is unresolved. CDR1 and CDR2 (germline): MNHNS, SASEGT. This CDR3 is 13 amino acids long. Trimming took off 6 bases at V and 1 base at J, with 10 bases between the two ends. CDR3 DNA sequence: TGTGCCAGCAGCTCGAGAGGTTCCTACGAGCAGTACTTC. It encodes CASSSRGSYEQYF.

The CDR3 reads CASSVRDRGRYEQYF. CDR3 nucleotide sequence: TGTGCCAGCAGTGTCCGGGACAGGGGTCGCTACGAGCAGTACTTC. The chain couples TRBV2 to TRBJ2-7, with TRBD1 identical over 10 bases. Germline loops: CDR1 SNHLY, CDR2 FYNNEI. J was trimmed by 3 bases and V by 4 bases; bases with no gene match: 6. The CDR3 sequence is 15 residues long.

V is TRBV11-2 and J is TRBJ2-7; 9 nucleotides agree with TRBD2. CDR3 length: 13 amino acids. Germline V gene sequence: CDR1 SGHAT, CDR2 FQNNGV. After removal of 6 bases from V and 4 bases from J, the junction contained 4 bases not matched to a gene. The CDR3 region is CASRALAGYEQYF. DNA for the CDR3: TGTGCCAGCAGGGCTCTAGCGGGGTACGAGCAGTACTTC. The entire variable domain, with the rest obtained from reference TRBV11-2 and TRBJ2-7, is as follows: EAGVAQSPRYKIIEKRQSVAFWCNPISGHATLYWYQQILGQGPKLLIQFQNNGVVDDSQLPKDRFSAERLKGVDSTLKIQPAKLEDSAVYLCASRALAGYEQYFGPGTRLTVT.

This chain uses TRBV27 with TRBJ1-1, with 10 bases matching TRBD1. Germline V gene lookup returns CDR1 MNHEY and CDR2 SMNVEV (reference sequence). The V segment lost 5 bases and the J segment 1 base; nucleotides outside the gene matches: 4. The CDR3 length is 15 residues. The CDR3: CASSRQGARNTEAFF. As DNA, the CDR3 is TGTGCCAGCAGTCGACAGGGGGCGAGGAACACTGAAGCTTTCTTT.